This TCR beta chain was found in a study of blood T cells in healthy people across ages (dated by TCRdb to 2015 to 2017). Notes on the research overall: In model experiments, template switching captured roughly one uniquely barcoded TCR beta cDNA molecule for every two T cells. The study measured age-related changes in TCR beta repertoire diversity using deep sequencing normalized with unique cDNA molecular identifiers. For two donors (one aged 18 to 29 and one aged 80 or older), the study analyzed two additional independent replicas of 1 million unique cDNA reads from the same blood draw. To avoid experimental bias, donors of different ages were randomly spread across the sequencing lanes. The donors were split into four age groups: young (average around 15 years), middle-aged (nearly 40), aged (around 67) and long-lived (under 85).

This clonotype was seen ten or more times. Its antigen remains unidentified. No base-level quality is on record; no much larger clone is a single base apart. The method behind the library was 5' RACE. Sequencer: Illumina HiSeq 2500. A second PCR of roughly 7 to 11 cycles was performed with a sample-barcoded 5' primer and a J-beta primer mix. A unique molecular identifier was introduced onto each TCR beta cDNA molecule by a template-switch 5' adaptor carrying 12 random nucleotides. At least 2.5 million CDR3-containing paired-end reads were obtained from each sample. First-strand cDNA synthesis was performed from all RNA using the Mint cDNA synthesis kit, with priming by a TRBC-specific oligonucleotide. Following uracil-DNA glycosylase treatment, a first 18-cycle PCR with universal primers M1SS and BC2_uni_R was performed on all cDNA. Concerning the study's data processing: For normalization, 1 million high-quality reads, each with a distinct molecular identifier, were randomly selected from each sample. Instead of being binned into consensus sequences, reads that shared molecular identifiers were thrown out. MiTCR, with a Q25 quality threshold and the strictest error-elimination algorithm, was used for CDR3 identification, clonotype clustering and error correction. A nonparametric unseen species model using Euler transformation provided a lower-bound estimate of total TCR beta diversity. The public sequencing data were trimmed at Q25 with fastp and processed into clonotypes with MiXCR by TCRdb, which kept only in-frame beta chains. Rows are combined by CDR3 protein, so each entry shows the most common genes and DNA. These V and J calls derive from TCRdb rather than the authors' analysis. Counted in this sample were hundreds of thousands of distinct CDR3 sequences; around 52% of them appeared once. Clones ranked in the top ten supply roughly 13% of the sample.

Summary of the overall study and its limitations: Observed TCR beta diversity correlated strongly with the percentage of naive T cells measured by flow cytometry. Donor CMV infection status was unknown, potentially confounding age-related changes in expanded clonotypes. Compared with the aged group, the long-lived group had more naive CD4+ T cells, fewer expanded clones and increased TCR diversity, a pattern suggesting age selection. As age increased, observed TCR beta diversity per million T cells dropped in a roughly linear way, and a significant reduction was already evident by age 40. Because profiling used bulk unsorted PBMCs, naive and antigen-experienced compartments could not be compared conclusively. Estimates of total diversity from one million sequenced T cells were regarded as lower bounds and underestimates.

From the germline V gene, CDR1 is SQVTM and CDR2 is ANQGSEA. Its CDR3 holds 13 amino acids, cysteine through phenylalanine. Only the CDR3 region is kept as DNA, spanning 39 bases read in frame from base 1. Clipping removes 4 bases from V and 4 bases from J, with 4 as the unmatched junction base count. The donors were under 40 Caucasian individuals from Russia, aged roughly 6 to 100 years, who were systemically healthy. Around 10 milliliters of peripheral blood were collected from each donor into EDTA-treated Vacutainer tubes. PBMCs were isolated by Ficoll-Paque density-gradient centrifugation, with at least 7 million obtained per sample. Trizol reagent was used to extract total RNA from the PBMCs, yielding at least 6 micrograms per sample. Naive CD45RAhigh/CD27high T cell percentages were measured by flow cytometry on a PBMC aliquot from every donor.

This sequence uses TRBV29-1 and TRBJ2-3, with 8 central nucleotides matching TRBD1. The source of this sequence is a woman at least 80 years old in good health. The sample taken for sequencing was blood. This receptor carries the CDR3 CSVGQGAPDTQYF. The nucleotide sequence is given as TGCAGCGTTGGTCAGGGGGCCCCAGATACGCAGTATTTT.